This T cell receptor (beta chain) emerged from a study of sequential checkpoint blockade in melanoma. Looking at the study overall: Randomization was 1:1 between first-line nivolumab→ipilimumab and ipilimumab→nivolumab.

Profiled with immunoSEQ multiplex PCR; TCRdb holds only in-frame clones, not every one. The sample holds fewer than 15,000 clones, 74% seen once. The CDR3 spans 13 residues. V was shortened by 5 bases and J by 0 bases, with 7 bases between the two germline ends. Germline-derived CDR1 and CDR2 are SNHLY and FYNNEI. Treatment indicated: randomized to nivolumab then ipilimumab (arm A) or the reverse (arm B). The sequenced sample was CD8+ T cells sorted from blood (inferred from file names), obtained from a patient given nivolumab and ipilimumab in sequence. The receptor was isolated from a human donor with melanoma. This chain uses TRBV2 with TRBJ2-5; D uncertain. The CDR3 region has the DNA TGTGCCAGCAGTTCGAGGTACCAAGAGACCCAGTACTTC. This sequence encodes CASSSRYQETQYF.